A selection of T cell receptor beta chains follows, all from one sample in a study of blood T cell repertoires in COVID-19. Generated by immunoSEQ multiplex PCR, the TCRdb table keeps only in-frame clones and is missing some. This table has 250,000 to 350,000 clones, roughly 90% appearing once. The sample comprised PBMCs or T cells enriched from blood (not recorded which). The source of these receptors is a woman aged 18-30 years with acute COVID-19. Each CDR3 is given with its conserved first and last residue. D genes are given only for firm matches. Some rows have no size entry. The others give once, few or many, or a class for an expanded clone.

TRBJ2-7 TRBV18 TRBD2 NA CASSPRTSGSDEQYF TGTGCCAGCTCACCCCGGACTAGCGGGAGTGACGAGCAGTACTTC
TRBJ1-1 TRBV21-1 NA NA CASIEGTDFVLNTEAFF TGTGCCAGCATCGAGGGGACAGATTTTGTGTTGAACACTGAAGCTTTCTTT
TRBJ1-2 TRBV5-1 NA NA CASGGANSNYGYTF TGCGCCAGTGGGGGGGCGAACTCCAACTATGGCTACACCTTC
TRBJ2-7 TRBV6-6 TRBD2 NA CATSRGGLSYEQYF TGTGCCACCAGCCGGGGGGGTCTATCCTACGAGCAGTACTTC
TRBJ1-4 TRBV18 NA NA CASSQFGGRSNEKLFF TGTGCCAGCTCGCAATTCGGGGGGCGGAGTAATGAAAAACTGTTTTTT
TRBJ2-7 TRBV5-1 NA NA CASSPSEVPNYEQYF TGCGCCAGCAGCCCTTCTGAGGTCCCAAACTACGAGCAGTACTTC
TRBJ1-2 TRBV5-6 TRBD1 NA CASSLVDRANYGYTF TGTGCCAGCAGCTTGGTGGACAGGGCTAACTATGGCTACACCTTC
TRBJ1-2 TRBV21-1 NA once CASSKEGKTGQVFYGYTF TGTGCCAGCAGCAAAGAGGGGAAAACGGGACAGGTTTTTTATGGCTACACCTTC
TRBJ1-1 TRBV28 TRBD1 NA CASSTSGTGLTTEAFF TGTGCCAGCAGTACTTCCGGGACAGGGCTTACCACTGAAGCTTTCTTT
TRBJ2-5 TRBV6-5 TRBD1 NA CASTDRAETQYF TGTGCCAGCACCGACAGGGCGGAGACCCAGTACTTC
TRBJ2-7 TRBV9 NA NA CASSVDVAGAEEQYF TGTGCCAGCAGCGTAGATGTGGCGGGGGCTGAGGAGCAGTACTTC
TRBJ1-2 TRBV24-1 TRBD1 NA CATSDAGTGGRYGYTF TGTGCCACCAGTGACGCTGGGACAGGGGGCAGGTATGGCTACACCTTC
TRBJ1-1 TRBV5-1 NA NA CASSSRSGVNTEAFF TGCGCCAGCAGCTCCCGATCTGGAGTGAACACTGAAGCTTTCTTT
TRBJ1-3 TRBV11-2 NA NA CASASPQGMSGNTIYF TGTGCCAGCGCTAGCCCCCAGGGGATGTCTGGAAACACCATATATTTT
TRBJ1-1 TRBV28 NA few CASSFFKLNTEAFF TGTGCCAGCAGTTTCTTCAAGCTGAACACTGAAGCTTTCTTT
TRBJ2-7 TRBV28 TRBD1 NA CASSLSPGQGSYEQYF TGTGCCAGCAGTTTATCCCCGGGACAGGGAAGCTACGAGCAGTACTTC
TRBJ2-7 TRBV28 NA NA CASSLPDSSYEQYF TGTGCCAGCAGTTTACCGGACAGTTCCTACGAGCAGTACTTC
TRBJ1-5 TRBV3-1/TRBV3-2 NA once CASSQRGGNQPQHF TGTGCCAGCAGCCAGCGGGGCGGCAATCAGCCCCAGCATTTT
TRBJ2-6 TRBV11-3 NA NA CASSPSWANVLTF TGTGCCAGCAGCCCCTCTTGGGCCAACGTCCTGACTTTC
TRBJ2-7 TRBV27 NA once CASSLDWGRNEQYF TGTGCCAGCAGTCTCGACTGGGGGAGGAACGAGCAGTACTTC